Listed below are T cell receptor beta chains from one sample, sequenced in a study of cytomegalovirus exposure and HLA in healthy donors. Data came from immunoSEQ multiplex PCR; TCRdb stores just in-frame clones and leaves some out. Altogether roughly 95,000 clones are present, over 60% being singletons, with the ten largest covering roughly 5.4%. The source material was PBMCs. These receptors were taken from a man between 25 and 39 years old in good health and CMV-seropositive. Both conserved end residues are part of each CDR3. D genes are given only for firm matches. The listing skips clone size in some rows; elsewhere it reads once, few, many or a size class.

>.|TRBJ1-5|TRBV2|TRBD1
CASTLTGGQPQHF
TGTGCCAGCACCTTGACAGGGGGGCAGCCCCAGCATTTT
>.|TRBJ2-7|TRBV9|TRBD1
CASSVGDSYEQYF
TGTGCCAGCAGCGTAGGGGACAGCTACGAGCAGTACTTC
>.|TRBJ2-7|TRBV2|.
CASSRGSGYEQYF
TGTGCCAGCAGCCGCGGGTCGGGCTACGAGCAGTACTTC
>.|TRBJ2-5|TRBV29-1|TRBD1
CSVETGSESQETQYF
TGCAGCGTAGAGACAGGGTCGGAGTCTCAAGAGACCCAGTACTTC
>.|TRBJ2-7|TRBV19|TRBD2
CASSIVAGFSYEQYF
TGTGCCAGTAGTATCGTAGCGGGCTTCTCCTACGAGCAGTACTTC
>few|TRBJ2-5|TRBV19|TRBD2
CASKERGGRETQYF
TGTGCCAGTAAGGAGCGGGGGGGCCGGGAGACCCAGTACTTC
>few|TRBJ1-2|TRBV2|.
CASMVLGDGGYTF
TGTGCCAGCATGGTACTGGGAGATGGGGGCTACACCTTC
>.|TRBJ2-3|TRBV9|TRBD2
CASSGAVGGKTDTQYF
TGTGCCAGCAGCGGGGCCGTCGGGGGGAAGACAGATACGCAGTATTTT
>.|TRBJ1-5|TRBV5-1|.
CASSFTGSSNQPQHF
TGCGCCAGCAGCTTCACAGGGTCTAGCAATCAGCCCCAGCATTTT
>.|TRBJ2-3|TRBV28|.
CASSFGGADTQYF
TGTGCCAGCAGTTTTGGCGGAGCAGATACGCAGTATTTT
>.|TRBJ1-4|TRBV11-2|.
CASSFHNFNEKLFF
TGTGCCAGCAGCTTTCACAATTTTAATGAAAAACTGTTTTTT
>.|TRBJ2-2|TRBV18|TRBD1
CASSPTTGGRSTGELFF
TGTGCCAGCTCACCAACGACAGGGGGCAGGAGTACCGGGGAGCTGTTTTTT
>.|TRBJ2-4|TRBV28|.
CASSLSPGKNIQYF
TGTGCCAGCAGTTTGAGTCCCGGCAAAAACATTCAGTACTTC
>few|TRBJ1-2|TRBV11-2|TRBD1
CASSLGGTGSYGYTF
TGTGCCAGCAGCTTAGGCGGGACAGGGTCCTATGGCTACACCTTC
>.|TRBJ1-2|TRBV4-2|TRBD1
CASSHETGTGSGGYTF
TGTGCCAGCAGCCATGAAACCGGGACAGGGTCCGGTGGCTACACCTTC
>.|TRBJ2-2|TRBV7-3|TRBD2
CASSFMAGDRGELFF
TGTGCCAGCAGCTTCATGGCGGGGGATAGGGGGGAGCTGTTTTTT
>.|TRBJ1-2|TRBV9|.
CASSVESRGGYTF
TGTGCCAGCAGCGTAGAATCTAGGGGTGGCTACACCTTC
>.|TRBJ2-7|TRBV7-3|TRBD2
CASTRATGREPSYEQYF
TGTGCCAGTACGAGGGCGACGGGGCGGGAGCCCTCCTACGAGCAGTACTTC
>.|TRBJ1-2|TRBV7-6|.
CASSPLEGNYGYTF
TGTGCCAGCAGCCCCCTTGAGGGTAACTATGGCTACACCTTC
>.|TRBJ1-5|TRBV6-1|.
CASRGNQPQHF
TGTGCCAGTAGGGGGAATCAGCCCCAGCATTTT
>.|TRBJ1-1|TRBV11-2|.
CASSLEVSGNTEAFF
TGTGCCAGCAGCTTAGAAGTTTCGGGGAACACTGAAGCTTTCTTT
>.|TRBJ2-1|TRBV7-6|TRBD1
CASSPGQGISYNEQFF
TGTGCCAGCAGCCCTGGACAGGGAATCTCCTACAATGAGCAGTTCTTC
>.|TRBJ2-5|TRBV19|TRBD2
CATRRTSGGQETQYF
TGTGCCACGAGGAGGACTAGCGGGGGCCAAGAGACCCAGTACTTC
>many|TRBJ2-7|TRBV28|.
CASSFGGVNEQYF
TGTGCCAGCAGTTTTGGAGGGGTCAACGAGCAGTACTTC
>.|TRBJ1-6|TRBV19|.
CASSRQDGDSPLHF
TGTGCCAGTAGCCGACAGGATGGGGATTCACCCCTCCACTTT
>.|TRBJ2-1|TRBV9|TRBD2
CASSQTILAGMSYNEQFF
TGTGCCAGCAGCCAAACAATCCTAGCGGGTATGTCCTACAATGAGCAGTTCTTC